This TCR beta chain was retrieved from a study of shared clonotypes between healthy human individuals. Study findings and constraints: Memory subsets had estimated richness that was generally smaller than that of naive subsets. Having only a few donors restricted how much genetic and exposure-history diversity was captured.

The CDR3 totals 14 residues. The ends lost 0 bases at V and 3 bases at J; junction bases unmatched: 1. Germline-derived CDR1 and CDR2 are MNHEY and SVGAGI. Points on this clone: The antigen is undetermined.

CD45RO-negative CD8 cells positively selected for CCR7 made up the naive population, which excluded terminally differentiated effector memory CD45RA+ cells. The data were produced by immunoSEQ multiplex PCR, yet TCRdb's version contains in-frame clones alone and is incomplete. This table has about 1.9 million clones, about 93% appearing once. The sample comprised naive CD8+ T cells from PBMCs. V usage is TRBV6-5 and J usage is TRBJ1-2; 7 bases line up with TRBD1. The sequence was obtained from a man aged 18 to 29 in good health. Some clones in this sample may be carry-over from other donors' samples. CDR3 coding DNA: TGTGCCAGCAGTTACTCGCAGGGGGACTATGGCTACACCTTC. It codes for CASSYSQGDYGYTF.